This T cell receptor (beta chain) stems from a study of T-cell memory formation after mild COVID-19. V gave up 4 bases and J gave up 2 bases; unmatched junction bases: 11. The CDR3 totals 17 residues. Germline V gene sequence: CDR1 SGHRS, CDR2 YFSETQ. 5'RACE, which relied on constant-segment primers, yielded TCR alpha and TCR beta cDNA libraries carrying sample barcodes and UMIs. One entry per CDR3 protein results from TCRdb running MiXCR on the 5' RACE reads. The profile shows a few hundred thousand distinct CDR3 sequences, over 15% of them singletons. This clonotype has just a few counts. J is TRBJ2-3 and V is TRBV5-1; 9 bases line up with TRBD1. Sequenced input: PBMCs or a T cell subset sorted from them (not recorded which). This receptor was obtained from a man aged 18 to 29 who had mild COVID-19 (a few samples of this study predate the infection). Cell type and time point are not known. The CDR3 region is CASSPRRTGDFTDTQYF. The CDR3 nucleotides are TGCGCCAGCAGCCCGAGACGGACAGGGGATTTCACAGATACGCAGTATTTT.